These 16 T cell receptor beta chains originate from one sample sequenced in a study of tumor-infiltrating lymphocytes in primary liver carcinoma (dated by TCRdb to the late 2010s). Without any cell sorting, total RNA and DNA were extracted together from 20-30 mg of bulk tissue using the AllPrep DNA/RNA mini kit. These reads were obtained on an Illumina HiSeq 2500. Using a constant-region primer and ProtoScript II reverse transcriptase, TCRbeta-specific cDNA was reverse-transcribed from 500 to 650 ng total RNA. Construction of the TCRbeta libraries relied on three nested rounds of multiplex PCR, following a slightly modified ARM-PCR procedure. Each of the first two PCR rounds ran for approximately 10 cycles using multiplex TRBV1-TRBV30 forward primers together with a Cbeta reverse primer. Using fastp trimming at Q25 and MiXCR clonotype assembly, TCRdb reanalyzed the public sequencing data and kept in-frame beta chains. Identical CDR3 protein sequences are pooled into one entry, listed with their most common genes and DNA. Recorded for this sample are roughly 120,000 distinct CDR3 sequences; under 70% of them occurred a single time. 8% to 9% of the sample is taken by the ten largest.

The specimen was tumor-adjacent normal liver tissue. The receptor set was obtained from a woman aged 55-70 years with primary liver carcinoma and hepatitis B virus infection.

This clonotype has just a few counts. The junction and the germline gene differ at one end; a read error may be behind it. The chain couples TRBV5-1 to TRBJ2-1; TRBD2 is a possible D gene (5 bases). This CDR3 comprises 15 residues. Germline V CDR1 and CDR2: SGHRS, YFSETQ. CDR3 in amino acids: CARSLALAVYNEQFF. The DNA for the CDR3 is TGCGCCAGGAGCTTGGCCCTAGCCGTCTACAATGAGCAGTTCTTC.

The chain links TRBV4-2 to TRBJ2-5; possibly TRBD1 or TRBD2 for D (6 bases each). Germline CDR1 and CDR2: LGHNA and YNFKEQ. The CDR3 has 13 amino acids. The CDR3 loop is CACSSEGGETQYF. The CDR3 nucleotides are TGTGCTTGCAGCTCAGAAGGGGGGGAGACCCAGTACTTC.

This chain connects TRBV7-9 to TRBJ1-2; D is undetermined. This CDR3 is 17 amino acids long. In germline, CDR1 is SEHNR, CDR2 FQNEAQ (reference sequence). Trimming took off 1 base at V and 1 base at J, with 16 bases between the two ends. The CDR3 DNA reads TGTGCCAGCAGCTTAGGGAATTGGTCAGCACTTAACTATGGCTACACCTTC. Residues: CASSLGNWSALNYGYTF.

This clonotype was seen at least ten times. The V call is TRBV12-3 or TRBV12-4, the J call TRBJ2-2; D may correspond to TRBD1 or TRBD2 (5 bases each). CDR3 length: 15 amino acids. V dropped 7 bases and J dropped 3 bases, with 15 bases sitting between them. The CDR3 coding sequence is TGTGCCAGCACTCTCTTGCTGGGGGACACCGGGGAGCTGTTTTTT. As protein: CASTLLLGDTGELFF.

This clonotype has ten or more counts. The rearrangement uses TRBV7-9 and TRBJ1-1; perhaps TRBD1 as D (6 bases). This CDR3 has 13 amino acids. Germline CDR1 is SEHNR and CDR2 is FQNEAQ (reference sequence). V shed 1 base and J shed 11 bases, with 14 bases lying between them. The DNA for the CDR3 is TGTGCCAGCAGCTTAGGCCTGGGGGCGGGGGCTTTCTTT. It translates to CASSLGLGAGAFF.

The chain recombines TRBV5-6 with TRBJ2-1, with D perhaps given as TRBD1 or TRBD2 (6 bases each). The CDR3 is 16 amino acids. The germline V gene has CDR1 SGHDT and CDR2 YYEEEE. Trimming removed 6 bases from V and 1 base from J, with 17 bases in between. CDR3 region: CASNQEGESSYNEQFF. CDR3 nucleotide sequence: TGTGCCAGCAACCAGGAGGGGGAGAGTTCCTACAATGAGCAGTTCTTC. Together with reference TRBV5-6 and TRBJ2-1, the CDR3 gives the full variable domain: DAGVTQSPTHLIKTRGQQVTLRCSPKSGHDTVSWYQQALGQGPQFIFQYYEEEERQRGNFPDRFSGHQFPNYSSELNVNALLLGDSALYLCASNQEGESSYNEQFFGPGTRLTVL.

The chain has TRBV19 and TRBJ2-2, with a weak D call TRBD2 (6 bases). Germline V gene data show CDR1 as LNHDA and CDR2 as SQIVND (reference sequence). CDR3 length: 19 residues. The germline V and J ends were trimmed by 8 bases and 7 bases, with 32 bases remaining between them. The CDR3 loop reads CASPKIRGLPKMEGGELFF. DNA of the CDR3: TGTGCCAGTCCCAAGATAAGGGGACTCCCGAAAATGGAGGGCGGGGAGCTGTTTTTT.

Concerning this clonotype: A much larger clone differs from this one at a single base, so this may be a read error. The V call is TRBV28, the J call TRBJ1-5; no reliable D call. The CDR3 consists of 11 residues. The germline gives CDR1 MDHEN, CDR2 SYDVKM. CDR3 protein: CAGSFDQPQHF. The CDR3 nucleotides are TGTGCCGGCAGTTTTGATCAGCCCCAGCATTTT.

This clonotype was detected a few times. The V and J genes are TRBV10-3 and TRBJ2-5; possible D gene TRBD1, 5 bases. CDR3 size: 15 residues. CDR1 and CDR2 from the germline V gene are ENHRY and SYGVKD. V lost 6 bases, J lost 0 bases, and 14 bases lay in between. Written as DNA, the CDR3 is TGTGCCATCAGATCGACAGATGCTTACCAAGAGACCCAGTACTTC. Its protein is CAIRSTDAYQETQYF.

A word on this clonotype: A clone one base away is much larger, so this may be a read error. V gene TRBV5-1 combines with J gene TRBJ1-2; tentative D call: TRBD1 (6 bases). The CDR3 is 14 amino acids. CDR1 is SGHRS, CDR2 YFSETQ, per germline. Trimming pared 6 bases from V and 6 bases from J, leaving 18 bases between. The CDR3 nucleotides read TGCGCCAGCAACCTGAACAGGGAAATGAATGGCTACACCTTC. Translation gives CASNLNREMNGYTF.

Points on this clonotype: A much larger clone lies one base from this, so it may be a read error. The chain couples TRBV6-4 to TRBJ2-1; tentatively, D is TRBD2 (6 bases). This CDR3 region has 15 residues. CDR1 and CDR2 (germline): MRHNA, SNTAGT. Trimming left V 6 bases short and J 5 bases short, with 17 bases between. The CDR3 reads CASSVETGGNNEQFF. CDR3 nucleotides: TGTGCCAGCAGCGTGGAGACTGGCGGGAACAATGAGCAGTTCTTC.

In its sample, this clonotype was seen a few times. Germline is not matched at one junction end, which may reflect a read error. V and J are TRBV12-3 or TRBV12-4 and TRBJ2-5; TRBD2 is a possible D gene (5 bases). The CDR3 runs 13 residues. The CDR3, as DNA: TGTGCCAGCAGCGACGGACTCCAAGGGACCCAGTACTTC. Residues: CASSDGLQGTQYF.

A single count supports this clonotype. Compared with germline, one end of the junction differs, possibly owing to a read error. The chain couples TRBV7-8 to TRBJ2-2; D possibly corresponds to TRBD2 (5 bases). This CDR3 contains 17 residues. The germline CDR1 and CDR2 sequences are SGHVS and FQNEAQ. The CDR3 coding sequence is TGTGCCAGCAGCTTAGTGTCGGGGTTTGGGGTCACCGGTGAGCTGTTTTTT. This gives the protein CASSLVSGFGVTGELFF.

CDR3 loop: CASSLRTSGNNEQFF. CDR3 sequence (DNA): TGTGCCAGCAGCTTACGTACTAGCGGAAATAATGAGCAGTTCTTC. This chain links TRBV13 with TRBJ2-1, with TRBD2 identical over 8 bases. The CDR3 loop spans 15 amino acids. The germline V gene has CDR1 PRHDT and CDR2 FYEKMQ (reference sequence). V gave up 2 bases and J gave up 7 bases; unmatched junction bases: 7.

V and J are TRBV29-1 and TRBJ2-3, with TRBD1 matching 7 bases. The CDR3 is 13 amino acids. V shed 3 bases and J 4 bases; nucleotides not matched to a gene: 4. From germline, CDR1 is SQVTM and CDR2 ANQGSEA. The CDR3 DNA reads TGCAGCGTTGACCAGGGGGTCCCAGATACGCAGTATTTT. Its protein is CSVDQGVPDTQYF.

A remark on this clonotype: Because it lacks the conserved phenylalanine or tryptophan at the end, this CDR3 is likely a read error. This chain uses TRBV4-1 with TRBJ1-5; 10 nucleotides agree with TRBD1. CDR3 size: 15 residues. Per germline, CDR1 MGHRA and CDR2 YSYEKL. The CDR3 DNA reads as TGCGCCAGCGGCCAACCGGGACAGGGGCATCAGCCCCAGCATTTA. It yields the protein CASGQPGQGHQPQHL.